This TCR beta chain was identified during a study of regulatory T cells in long-lasting Graves disease. Study outcomes and limitations: Clonotypes that were public and shared totalled a few thousand in persistent patients versus around 970 in new patients. TRBV28, TRBJ1-2 and TRBJ2-5 were segments that persistent disease favored.

The time point is: newly diagnosed GD, antithyroid drugs for less than 3 months. The authors made the TCR library using RNA they extracted from PBMCs. According to the study, TCR beta libraries were built with iRepertoire HTBI primers and CDR3-region Arm-PCR. A single record per CDR3 protein comes from TCRdb applying MiXCR to the multiplex PCR reads. Of approximately 440,000 distinct CDR3 sequences in the sample, 15% to 20% were seen once. This clonotype was counted at least ten times. Its antigen is unknown. CDR1 and CDR2 from the germline V gene are DFQATT and SNEGSKA (reference sequence). After removal of 0 bases from V and 8 bases from J, the junction contained 12 bases not matched to a gene. This CDR3 has 16 amino acids. This sample was shared with a second study, whose subject was T cells in Graves' hyperthyroidism and ophthalmopathy. That paper adds: Exclusion followed for patients with uncontrolled infection, other autoimmune disease, pregnancy or lactation. Appearing also in blood were most of the thyroid clonotypes expanded above 0.001.

The sequence came from a man between 40 and 49 years old with Graves disease. The specimen comprised peripheral blood mononuclear cells (PBMCs), sampled at new diagnosis, from a patient treated with antithyroid drugs. The genes are TRBV20-1 and TRBJ2-1, with 8 positions matching TRBD2. The CDR3 DNA sequence: TGCAGTGCTAGAGATAATTTGGGACTAGGGATAGATGAGCAGTTCTTC. Translating it yields CSARDNLGLGIDEQFF.